The TCR beta chain described here comes from a study of early stage breast cancer tumors. Data came from immunoSEQ multiplex PCR; TCRdb stores just in-frame clones and leaves some out. The sample has around 14,000 clones, approximately 84% seen once. Study-wide results and limits: Enriched TCRB sequences shared across patients were mostly commonly generated sequences. In about 90% of the 16 patients, blood comparison separated tumor from normal breast.

Regarding this clone: Its matching antigen is unknown.

The CDR3 sequence is 15 residues long. Per the germline V gene, CDR1 is MGHDK and CDR2 is SYGVNS. V dropped 4 bases and J dropped 6 bases, with 15 bases sitting between them. The TCR was taken from a person aged 25 to 45 with breast cancer. The sequencing sample was made of normal breast tissue next to the tumor. This chain joins TRBV25-1 and TRBJ2-2, with D possibly TRBD1 on 5 matching bases. The chain's CDR3 is CASSVTKGSAGELFF. The CDR3 DNA reads as TGTGCCAGCAGTGTTACAAAGGGGTCTGCCGGGGAGCTGTTTTTT.